The 17 T cell receptor beta chains below come from one sample, sequenced in a study of tumor-infiltrating lymphocytes in primary liver carcinoma. Unsorted bulk tissue of roughly 19-30 mg yielded co-extracted RNA and DNA. A primer in the constant region served to generate TCR beta cDNA from approximately 450 ng of total RNA. ARM-PCR, slightly modified, supplied the TCR beta libraries through three nested multiplex PCR rounds. PCR rounds one and two used TRBV1-TRBV30 forward primers with a C-beta reverse primer for approximately 11 cycles each. MiXCR, applied by TCRdb to the multiplex PCR reads, yields one record per CDR3 protein. The repertoire includes over 100,000 distinct CDR3 sequences, approximately 71% of them detected once, and 8.1% sits in the top ten. Input material: tumor-adjacent normal liver tissue. These receptors came from a woman aged 55-69 years with primary liver carcinoma and hepatitis B virus infection.

On this clonotype itself: A clone one base away is much larger, so this may be a read error. The chain is built from TRBV28 and TRBJ1-1; 10 bases line up with TRBD1. The germline gives CDR1 MDHEN, CDR2 SYDVKM. CDR3 length equals 15 residues. The CDR3 sequence: CASNLSTGGRTEAFF. In DNA form, the CDR3 reads TGTGCCAGCAATTTATCGACAGGGGGCCGGACTGAAGCTTTCTTT.

For this clonotype: Here the CDR3 omits its conserved ending phenylalanine or tryptophan, so a read error is the likely source. V gene TRBV12-3 or TRBV12-4 combines with J gene TRBJ1-1; D remains ambiguous. CDR3 length: 13 residues. For the CDR3, the DNA is TGTGCTAGCAGTTGGGCAGGGAACACTGAAGCTTTCCTT. Translation gives CASSWAGNTEAFL.

In its sample, this clonotype was seen many times. The rearrangement uses TRBV28 and TRBJ2-1; 14 nucleotides align to TRBD2. V was clipped by 6 bases and J by 9 bases; unmatched bases: 13. CDR1 and CDR2 from the germline V gene are MDHEN and SYDVKM. The CDR3 runs 17 residues. The CDR3 is CASRENPGLAGVVEQFF. The CDR3 nucleotides are TGTGCCAGCAGAGAAAACCCGGGACTAGCGGGAGTGGTTGAGCAGTTCTTC.

This clonotype was detected ten times or more. This chain connects TRBV4-2 to TRBJ2-2; 12 bases align to TRBD2. The length of the CDR3 is 16 residues. The germline V gene has CDR1 LGHNA and CDR2 YNFKEQ. V was pared by 3 bases and J by 6 bases, with 5 bases of the junction left unmatched. CDR3 loop: CASSQASGRAPGELFF. The CDR3 DNA is TGTGCCAGCAGCCAGGCTAGCGGGAGGGCCCCCGGGGAGCTGTTTTTT.

About this clonotype: A much more abundant neighbour one base away suggests this may be a read error. The rearrangement links TRBV5-1 to TRBJ2-3; D gene uncertain. The CDR3 is made up of 14 amino acids. The germline gives CDR1 SGHRS, CDR2 YFSETQ. Trimming stripped 4 bases from V and 5 bases from J, with 14 bases between. CDR3 sequence reads: CASSNLGKIDTQYF. The DNA for the CDR3 is TGCGCCAGCAGCAACCTCGGAAAGATAGATACGCAGTATTTT.

A note on this clonotype: The junction departs from germline at one end; a sequencing error may be responsible. The genes are TRBV5-1 and TRBJ2-3; tentative D call: TRBD2 (5 bases). The CDR3 is 16 amino acids. Germline assignment: CDR1 SGHRS and CDR2 YFSETQ. This CDR3 reads CTSSLASQRTTDTQYF. The CDR3 DNA follows: TGCACCAGCAGCTTGGCCTCTCAGCGGACCACAGATACGCAGTATTTT.

A remark on this clonotype: At one end the junction does not follow the germline gene, possibly because of a read error. The genes are TRBV15 and TRBJ2-3, with D possibly matching TRBD2 (6 bases). Germline V lookup: CDR1 LNHNV, CDR2 YYDKDF (reference sequence). The CDR3 has 16 amino acids. DNA for the CDR3: TGTGCCACCAGTAGAGATAGTGCGGGATTCACAGATACGCAGTATTTT. Translating it yields CATSRDSAGFTDTQYF.

V and J are TRBV5-1 and TRBJ2-2; TRBD1 matches at 9 bases. Trimming at V came to 4 bases and at J to 5 bases, leaving 9 bases not matched to a gene. CDR1 SGHRS and CDR2 YFSETQ come from the germline V gene. CDR3 length equals 16 residues. CDR3 in DNA: TGCGCCAGCAGCCCCCACAGGGGGCGGTGGACCGGGGAGCTGTTTTTT. Protein product: CASSPHRGRWTGELFF.

The V gene is TRBV18, the J gene TRBJ1-5; D is unclear. The CDR3 consists of 14 residues. The V gene's germline CDR1 is KGHSH and CDR2 LQKENI. Trimming cost V 3 bases and J 5 bases, with 11 bases left between them. The CDR3 nucleotides read TGTGCCAGCTCACCCTCCAACGGGGATCAGCCCCAGCATTTT. It specifies CASSPSNGDQPQHF.

This clonotype was found many times. The chain is built from TRBV5-6 and TRBJ1-2; D is unclear. This CDR3 comprises 12 residues. Trimming pared 3 bases from V and 5 bases from J, leaving 8 bases between. CDR1 and CDR2 (germline): SGHDT, YYEEEE. CDR3 protein: CASSSAGYGYTF. For the CDR3, the DNA is TGTGCCAGCAGCTCGGCAGGATATGGCTACACCTTC.

With regard to this clonotype: The junction departs from the called germline gene at one end, perhaps through a read error. The rearrangement links TRBV29-1 to TRBJ1-2; TRBD1 matches 9 bases. The germline CDR1 and CDR2 sequences are SQVTM and ANQGSEA. The CDR3 loop spans 13 amino acids. CDR3 in DNA: TGCAGTGAAGGGACAGGGAGGTACTATGACTACACCTTC. Translated, it gives CSEGTGRYYDYTF.

This clonotype was counted a few times. The V gene is TRBV28, the J gene TRBJ1-2; 9 nucleotides match TRBD1. V shed 4 bases, J shed 1 base, and the junction held 13 bases outside the gene matches. The CDR3 sequence is 18 residues long. Germline V gene sequence: CDR1 MDHEN, CDR2 SYDVKM. The CDR3 spells CASSSSGTGPYDNYGYTF. The CDR3 DNA reads TGTGCCAGCAGTTCCTCCGGGACAGGGCCCTATGATAACTATGGCTACACCTTC.

To note about this clonotype: A read error may be the cause here, since a much bigger clone is one base away. The rearrangement joins TRBV6-6 to TRBJ2-5, with D possibly called TRBD1 or TRBD2 (5 bases each). Germline CDR1 is MNHNY and CDR2 is SVGAGI (reference sequence). The CDR3 extends over 15 amino acids. The CDR3 loop reads CASSYSIGAGENQCF. The CDR3 DNA sequence: TGTGCCAGCAGTTACTCGATAGGGGCCGGGGAGAACCAGTGCTTC.

Turning to this clonotype: Given the absence of the conserved phenylalanine or tryptophan at the CDR3 end, a read error is likely. The chain joins TRBV13 to TRBJ2-1, with D tentatively TRBD1 (6 bases). The CDR3 extends over 15 amino acids. Germline V lookup: CDR1 PRHDT, CDR2 FYEKMQ (reference sequence). CDR3 nucleotides: TGCGTCAGCAGCTTCTACGGGACAAGAGGCAATGAGCAGTTCTTG. The encoded protein is CVSSFYGTRGNEQFL.

A remark on this clonotype: This likely comes from a read error, as the CDR3 has no conserved phenylalanine or tryptophan at its end. The DNA is left out, because the CDR3 cannot be placed on it with certainty; the CDR3 is given as TCRdb lists it. V and J are TRBV11-2 and TRBJ2-4; the table gives TRBD1 as D, unverified against the DNA. The CDR3 comprises 12 residues, both ends counted. In germline, CDR1 is SGHAT, CDR2 FQNNGV. CDR3 residues: CASRWGGNIRYL.

Worth noting for this clonotype: An end of the junction differs from the germline gene, which may be a read error. V and J are TRBV29-1 and TRBJ1-2, with no clear D. Germline lookup yields CDR1 SQVTM and CDR2 ANQGSEA. This CDR3 is 14 amino acids long. This CDR3 is CSVKDPERPYGYTF. In DNA, the CDR3 is TGCAGCGTTAAAGACCCAGAAAGGCCCTATGGCTACACCTTT. Full variable domain (remainder filled in from reference TRBV29-1 and TRBJ1-2): SAVISQKPSRDICQRGTSLTIQCQVDSQVTMMFWYRQQPGQSLTLIATANQGSEATYESGFVIDKFPISRPNLTFSTLTVSNMSPEDSSIYLCSVKDPERPYGYTFGSGTRLTVV.

As regards this clonotype: Mismatch with germline at one junction end may stem from a read error. The chain couples TRBV5-1 to TRBJ2-2; D ambiguous. Germline CDR1 SGHRS, CDR2 YFSETQ. This CDR3 region has 15 residues. For the CDR3, the DNA is TGCGCCAGCAGTACCGGGCACCCTGGCACCCGGGAGCTGTTTTTT. Its protein product is CASSTGHPGTRELFF.